These 5 T cell receptor beta chains were sequenced from one sample in a study of blood T cell repertoires in COVID-19. The repertoire was sequenced with immunoSEQ multiplex PCR; TCRdb's copy has only in-frame clones and lacks some. The sample shows around 290,000 clones, roughly nine tenths of them seen only once. The sequenced material came from peripheral blood. All receptors derive from a woman in her thirties with COVID-19, enrolled during active disease.

This rearrangement joins TRBV10-3 to TRBJ1-3; D unresolved. This CDR3 comprises 14 residues. Trimming stripped 3 bases from V and 0 bases from J, with 6 bases between. CDR1 and CDR2 from the germline V gene are ENHRY and SYGVKD. The CDR3 sequence: CAISDFSSGNTIYF. DNA for the CDR3: TGTGCCATCAGTGATTTCAGCTCTGGAAACACCATATATTTT.

The rearrangement links TRBV27 to TRBJ2-7, with D maybe TRBD1 (5 bases). The V end was cut by 6 bases, the J end by 0 bases, with 9 bases between. The CDR3 extends over 13 amino acids. The germline gives CDR1 MNHEY, CDR2 SMNVEV (reference sequence). The CDR3 protein is CASSSRVSYEQYF. In nucleotides, the CDR3 is TGTGCCAGCAGCTCCAGGGTCTCCTACGAGCAGTACTTC.

DNA of the CDR3: TGTGCCACCTCCCCAATGTCGGGGGGGATCAACTATGGCTACACCTTC. It yields the protein CATSPMSGGINYGYTF. The chain is built from TRBV19 and TRBJ1-2; D perhaps matches TRBD1 (5 bases). From germline, CDR1 is LNHDA and CDR2 SQIVND (reference sequence). V dropped 10 bases and J dropped 2 bases, with 23 bases sitting between them. The CDR3 contains 16 residues.

The V call is TRBV11-3, the J call TRBJ2-3; a weak D match, TRBD2 (5 bases). Germline CDR1 and CDR2: SGHNT and YENEEA. The CDR3 covers 13 residues. V was clipped by 4 bases and J by 8 bases, with 13 bases between them. The CDR3 region is CASSSRAEVTQYF. CDR3 in DNA: TGTGCCAGCAGCTCCCGGGCGGAGGTTACGCAGTATTTT.

The chain carries TRBV3-1 (or the pseudogene TRBV3-2) and TRBJ1-2; D is undetermined. The CDR3 totals 13 residues. V was trimmed by 6 bases and J by 0 bases, leaving 8 bases between them. The V gene's germline CDR1 is LGHDT and CDR2 YNNKEL (reference sequence). Here the CDR3 DNA reads TGTGCCAGCAGTCCCTACGCTAACTATGGCTACACCTTC. Translation: CASSPYANYGYTF.